This passage covers 22 T cell receptor beta chains from one sample sequenced in a study of blood T cell repertoires in COVID-19. Repertoires were generated with immunoSEQ multiplex PCR, while TCRdb's copy carries only in-frame clones and drops some. This table holds roughly 100,000 clones, roughly nine tenths found once. The specimen sequenced was peripheral blood. The receptor set was obtained from a man aged 50 or older in a cohort sampled during active COVID-19.

The chain recombines TRBV5-1 with TRBJ1-6; 9 bases align to TRBD1. Trimming removed 2 bases from V and 9 bases from J; junction bases left unmatched: 6. From germline, CDR1 is SGHRS and CDR2 YFSETQ. This CDR3 region has 15 residues. CDR3 in DNA: TGCGCCAGCAGCTTAAACAGGGGGCAGACTTCACCCCTCCACTTT. Translated, it gives CASSLNRGQTSPLHF.

V usage is TRBV7-2 and J usage is TRBJ1-5, with 7 bases matching TRBD1. The V and J ends lost 5 bases and 7 bases, in that order; junction bases with no gene match: 5. Germline V lookup: CDR1 SGHTA, CDR2 FQGNSA. The CDR3 spans 13 residues. The CDR3 loop is CASSRQGDQPQHF. The CDR3 DNA reads TGTGCCAGCAGCCGACAGGGCGACCAGCCCCAGCATTTT.

The CDR3 DNA reads as TGTGCCAGCTCACCATACCAGGGCGCAGCTGGAAACACCATATATTTT. This sequence encodes CASSPYQGAAGNTIYF. V and J are TRBV18 and TRBJ1-3; D possibly corresponds to TRBD1 (5 bases). The CDR3 runs 16 residues. Trimming shortened V by 2 bases and J by 2 bases, and 13 bases separated the two germline ends. Looked up from germline, CDR1 is KGHSH and CDR2 is LQKENI.

The chain carries TRBV6-5 and TRBJ2-3; 8 positions match TRBD2. From germline, CDR1 is MNHEY and CDR2 SVGAGI. The length of the CDR3 is 15 residues. Trimming took 7 bases from V and 1 from J; bases not matched to a gene: 7. Here the CDR3 reads CASTAGGAGTDTQYF. The CDR3 nucleotides read TGTGCCAGCACGGCCGGGGGGGCGGGCACAGATACGCAGTATTTT.

CDR3 sequence: CAISEMASGGPGGQYF. CDR3 DNA: TGTGCCATCAGTGAGATGGCTAGCGGGGGACCCGGGGGGCAGTATTTT. V usage is TRBV10-3 and J usage is TRBJ2-3, with 10 bases lining up with TRBD2. The germline gives CDR1 ENHRY, CDR2 SYGVKD. The CDR3 totals 16 residues. The V segment lost 2 bases and the J segment 11 bases; nucleotides outside the gene matches: 13.

The rearrangement joins TRBV7-2 to TRBJ2-5, with TRBD2 matching over 12 bases. The J segment lost 9 bases and the V segment lost 5 bases, leaving 13 bases of the junction unmatched. The CDR3 contains 16 residues. Germline loops: CDR1 SGHTA, CDR2 FQGNSA. The CDR3 DNA sequence: TGTGCCAGCAGCAAAGTGCTAGCGGGGGGGTCCAGGGCCCAGTACTTC. Protein sequence: CASSKVLAGGSRAQYF.

This clone appeared a few times. The V call is TRBV12-3 or TRBV12-4, the J call TRBJ2-7, with TRBD1 as a possible D gene (5 bases). V was clipped by 6 bases and J by 2 bases, with 11 bases between them. The CDR3 contains 13 residues. In DNA form, the CDR3 reads TGTGCCAGCAGCCGGCTAGGGGCCTACGAGCAGTACTTC. Protein product: CASSRLGAYEQYF.

In DNA form, the CDR3 reads TGTGCCAGCTCAGTTTCGGACAGGGTGGATGGCTACACCTTC. Its protein product is CASSVSDRVDGYTF. The rearrangement uses TRBV18 and TRBJ1-2; 8 bases map to TRBD1. Germline V lookup: CDR1 KGHSH, CDR2 LQKENI. The CDR3 is made up of 14 amino acids. The J segment lost 6 bases and the V segment lost 5 bases, leaving 8 bases of the junction unmatched.

The chain carries TRBV2 and TRBJ2-3, with D perhaps TRBD1 (6 bases). Trimming took 6 bases from V and 2 from J, leaving 9 bases between them. The CDR3 covers 13 residues. The V gene's germline CDR1 is SNHLY and CDR2 FYNNEI. The CDR3 loop reads CASSHRDTDTQYF. The CDR3 nucleotides are TGTGCCAGCAGCCACAGGGACACAGATACGCAGTATTTT.

The chain is built from TRBV5-5 and TRBJ1-2; D remains unclear. Trimming shortened V by 0 bases and J by 7 bases, and 10 bases separated the two germline ends. The CDR3 extends over 13 amino acids. The germline gives CDR1 SGHKS, CDR2 YYEKEE (reference sequence). The CDR3 coding sequence is TGTGCCAGCAGCTTGGACCGATCCGGTGGCTACACCTTC. It is translated as CASSLDRSGGYTF.

The chain carries TRBV27 and TRBJ2-7; the D gene is possibly TRBD1 (5 bases). V lost 5 bases and J lost 0, with 11 bases in between. This CDR3 has 14 residues. Germline CDR1 and CDR2: MNHEY and SMNVEV (reference sequence). The CDR3 spells CASSRRQSSYEQYV. In DNA, the CDR3 is TGTGCCAGCAGTCGTAGACAGAGCTCCTACGAGCAGTACGTC.

This chain uses TRBV5-1 with TRBJ2-7; weak D call: TRBD2 (5 bases). Trimming stripped 0 bases from V and 4 bases from J, with 14 bases between. The CDR3 is 15 residues long. Germline CDR1 SGHRS, CDR2 YFSETQ. This chain's CDR3 is CASSLAGGQEYEQYV. The CDR3 bases are TGCGCCAGCAGCTTGGCCGGCGGGCAGGAATACGAGCAGTACGTC.

The V call is TRBV6-1, the J call TRBJ1-2; D is possibly TRBD1 (5 bases). Germline-derived CDR1 and CDR2 are MNHNS and SASEGT. The ends were cut back, 0 bases at V and 1 base at J, with 12 bases in the middle. This CDR3 has 16 amino acids. CDR3 loop: CASSEARGTINYGYTF. In nucleotides, the CDR3 is TGTGCCAGCAGTGAAGCCCGGGGGACTATTAACTATGGCTACACCTTC.

The V gene is TRBV6-6, the J gene TRBJ1-2; no definite D call. Trimming pared 0 bases from V and 4 bases from J, leaving 9 bases between. The germline V gene has CDR1 MNHNY and CDR2 SVGAGI (reference sequence). The CDR3 contains 14 residues. CDR3 bases: TGTGCCAGCAGTTACTCGGCAGAGGGCTATGGCTACACCTTC. This codes for CASSYSAEGYGYTF.

The chain is built from TRBV29-1 and TRBJ1-1; TRBD1 agrees at 8 bases. Germline V gene lookup returns CDR1 SQVTM and CDR2 ANQGSEA. The V and J ends lost 6 bases and 1 base, in that order; junction bases with no gene match: 4. The CDR3 spans 13 residues. DNA of the CDR3: TGCAGCGTCGCAACAGGGGGGAACACTGAAGCTTTCTTT. Translating gives CSVATGGNTEAFF. Drawing the rest from reference TRBV29-1 and TRBJ1-1, the complete variable domain is SAVISQKPSRDICQRGTSLTIQCQVDSQVTMMFWYRQQPGQSLTLIATANQGSEATYESGFVIDKFPISRPNLTFSTLTVSNMSPEDSSIYLCSVATGGNTEAFFGQGTRLTVV.

The chain uses TRBV5-4 and TRBJ2-2; no definite D call. Trimming pared 4 bases from V and 0 bases from J, leaving 7 bases between. Per germline, CDR1 SGHNT and CDR2 YYREEE (reference sequence). This CDR3 has 14 residues. CDR3 DNA: TGTGCCAGCAGCAGTACTGCGAACACCGGGGAGCTGTTTTTT. Its translation is CASSSTANTGELFF.

The chain uses TRBV28 and TRBJ2-7; 7 bases are shared with TRBD1. CDR1 and CDR2 from the germline V gene are MDHEN and SYDVKM. V was pared by 7 bases and J by 4 bases, with 10 bases of the junction left unmatched. This CDR3 has 14 amino acids. The CDR3 loop reads CASKRQGSGYEQYF. CDR3 sequence (DNA): TGTGCCAGCAAAAGACAGGGAAGTGGGTACGAGCAGTACTTC. Looking up the rest from reference TRBV28 and TRBJ2-7 gives the full variable domain: DVKVTQSSRYLVKRTGEKVFLECVQDMDHENMFWYRQDPGLGLRLIYFSYDVKMKEKGDIPEGYSVSREKKERFSLILESASTNQTSMYLCASKRQGSGYEQYFGPGTRLTVT.

V usage is TRBV9 and J usage is TRBJ1-1; D is ambiguous. Trimming removed 4 bases from V and 0 bases from J, with 7 bases in between. This CDR3 comprises 13 residues. Germline CDR1 SGDLS, CDR2 YYNGEE. In DNA, the CDR3 is TGTGCCAGCAGCACCACAGTGAACACTGAAGCTTTCTTT. This sequence encodes CASSTTVNTEAFF.

The V gene is TRBV5-1, the J gene TRBJ2-1; 8 nucleotides line up with TRBD2. Germline CDR1 SGHRS, CDR2 YFSETQ. CDR3 size: 14 residues. The trim removed 6 bases at V and 4 bases at J, leaving 6 bases unmatched. This CDR3 reads CASTGAGGYNEQFF. In DNA, the CDR3 is TGCGCCAGCACGGGTGCGGGGGGATACAATGAGCAGTTCTTC. Full variable domain (rest looked up from reference TRBV5-1 and TRBJ2-1): KAGVTQTPRYLIKTRGQQVTLSCSPISGHRSVSWYQQTPGQGLQFLFEYFSETQRNKGNFPGRFSGRQFSNSRSEMNVSTLELGDSALYLCASTGAGGYNEQFFGPGTRLTVL.

This sequence joins TRBV5-6 and TRBJ2-1, with D perhaps TRBD2 (5 bases). The length of the CDR3 is 14 residues. Deletions cut 4 bases from V and 3 bases from J, with 11 bases between. The germline CDR1 and CDR2 sequences are SGHDT and YYEEEE. CDR3 amino acids: CASSGESRYNEQFF. DNA for the CDR3: TGTGCCAGCAGCGGGGAGAGCCGCTACAATGAGCAGTTCTTC.

The chain links TRBV6-2 or TRBV6-3 to TRBJ2-5, with D maybe TRBD2 (5 bases). V was trimmed by 0 bases and J by 1 base, leaving 9 bases between them. The CDR3 totals 15 residues. Per germline, CDR1 MNHEY and CDR2 SVGEGT. The CDR3 spells CASSYSKSGQETQYF. As DNA, the CDR3 is TGTGCCAGCAGTTACTCTAAAAGCGGCCAAGAGACCCAGTACTTC.

The chain joins TRBV24-1 to TRBJ1-2, with D unclear. Between the trimmed V and J ends, which lost 0 bases and 3 bases, there was a span of 7 bases. CDR3 length equals 14 residues. CDR1 is KGHDR, CDR2 SFDVKD, per germline. Written as DNA, the CDR3 is TGTGCCACCAGTGATTTGTGGCAGGACTATGGCTACACCTTC. It encodes CATSDLWQDYGYTF.